This T cell receptor beta chain was documented in a study of early T cells in non-severe SARS-CoV-2 infection. A single record per CDR3 protein comes from TCRdb applying MiXCR to the 5' RACE reads. The sample carries tens of thousands of distinct CDR3 sequences, approximately 8.7% recorded once. V lost 4 bases and J lost 5, with 5 bases in between. The CDR3 extends over 11 amino acids. CDR1 and CDR2 from the germline V gene are WSHSY and SAAADI. The chain has TRBV10-2 and TRBJ2-5; D ambiguous. This sequence originates from an adult who was a healthcare worker with PCR-confirmed SARS-CoV-2 infection or an uninfected control (not recorded which). Sequencing used whole blood, obtained at baseline. CDR3 protein: CASSVGETQYF. The CDR3 bases are TGCGCCAGCAGTGTGGGGGAGACCCAGTACTTC.